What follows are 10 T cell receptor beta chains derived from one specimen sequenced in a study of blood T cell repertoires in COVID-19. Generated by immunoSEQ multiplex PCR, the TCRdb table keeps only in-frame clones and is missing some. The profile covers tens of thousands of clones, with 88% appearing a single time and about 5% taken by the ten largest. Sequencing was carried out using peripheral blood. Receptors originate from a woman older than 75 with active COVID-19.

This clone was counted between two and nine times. CDR3 sequence reads: CASSAMRGRNTIYF. The DNA for the CDR3 is TGTGCCAGCAGCGCCATGAGGGGGAGAAACACCATATATTTT. The rearrangement joins TRBV7-9 to TRBJ1-3, with D maybe TRBD1 (6 bases). There are 14 residues in the CDR3. Germline CDR1 is SEHNR and CDR2 is FQNEAQ (reference sequence). The V and J ends lost 5 bases and 5 bases respectively, with 13 bases between them.

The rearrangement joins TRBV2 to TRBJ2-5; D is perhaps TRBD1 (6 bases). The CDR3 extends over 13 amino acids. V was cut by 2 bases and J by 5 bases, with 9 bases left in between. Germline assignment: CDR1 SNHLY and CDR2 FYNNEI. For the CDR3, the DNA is TGTGCCAGCAGTGAAACAGGGCCGGAGACCCAGTACTTC. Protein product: CASSETGPETQYF.

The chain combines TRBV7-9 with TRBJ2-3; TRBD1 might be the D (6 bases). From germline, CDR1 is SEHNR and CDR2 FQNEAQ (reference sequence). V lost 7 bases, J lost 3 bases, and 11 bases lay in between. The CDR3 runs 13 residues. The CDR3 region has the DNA TGTGCCAGCATAGCCCAGGGGACAGATACGCAGTATTTT. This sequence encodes CASIAQGTDTQYF.

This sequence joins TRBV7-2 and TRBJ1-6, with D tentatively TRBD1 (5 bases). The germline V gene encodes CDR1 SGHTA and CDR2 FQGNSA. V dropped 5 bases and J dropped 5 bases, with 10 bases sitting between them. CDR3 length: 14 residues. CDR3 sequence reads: CASSQTVHNSPLHF. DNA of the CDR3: TGTGCCAGCAGCCAGACAGTTCATAATTCACCCCTCCACTTT.

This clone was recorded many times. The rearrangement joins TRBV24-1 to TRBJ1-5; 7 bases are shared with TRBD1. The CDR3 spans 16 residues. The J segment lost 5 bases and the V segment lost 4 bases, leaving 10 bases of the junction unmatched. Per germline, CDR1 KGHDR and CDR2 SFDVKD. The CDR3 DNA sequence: TGTGCCACCAGTGAAACCGGGACAGAAATTTATCAGCCCCAGCATTTT. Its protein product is CATSETGTEIYQPQHF.

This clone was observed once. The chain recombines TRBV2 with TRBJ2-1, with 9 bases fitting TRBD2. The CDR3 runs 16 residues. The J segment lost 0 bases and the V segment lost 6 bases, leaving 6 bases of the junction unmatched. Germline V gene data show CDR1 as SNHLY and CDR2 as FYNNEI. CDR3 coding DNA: TGTGCCAGCAGCGCCAGACTAGCGGACTCCTACAATGAGCAGTTCTTC. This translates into CASSARLADSYNEQFF.

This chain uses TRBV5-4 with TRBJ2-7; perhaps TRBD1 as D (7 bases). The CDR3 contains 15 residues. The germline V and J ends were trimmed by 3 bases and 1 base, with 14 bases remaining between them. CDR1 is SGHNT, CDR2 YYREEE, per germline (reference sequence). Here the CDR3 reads CASSSAGQRSYEQYF. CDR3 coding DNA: TGTGCCAGCAGCTCCGCGGGACAGAGATCCTACGAGCAGTACTTC.

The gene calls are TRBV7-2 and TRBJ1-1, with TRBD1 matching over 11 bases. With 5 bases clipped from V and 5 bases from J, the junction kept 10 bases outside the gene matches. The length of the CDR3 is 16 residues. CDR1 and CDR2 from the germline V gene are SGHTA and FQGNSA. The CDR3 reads CASSALDRGRRTEAFF. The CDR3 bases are TGTGCCAGCAGCGCCCTGGACAGGGGGCGAAGGACTGAAGCTTTCTTT.

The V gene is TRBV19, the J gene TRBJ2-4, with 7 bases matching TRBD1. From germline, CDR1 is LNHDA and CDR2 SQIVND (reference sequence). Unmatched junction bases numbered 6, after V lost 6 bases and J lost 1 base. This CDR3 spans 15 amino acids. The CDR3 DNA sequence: TGTGCCAGTAGGGACAGGTTGGGGGCCAAAAACATTCAGTACTTC. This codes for CASRDRLGAKNIQYF.

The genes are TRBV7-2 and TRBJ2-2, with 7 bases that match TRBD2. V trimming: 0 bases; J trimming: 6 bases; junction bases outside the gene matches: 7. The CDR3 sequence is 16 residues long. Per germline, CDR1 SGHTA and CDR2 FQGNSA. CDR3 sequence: CASSLAPTRGAGELFF. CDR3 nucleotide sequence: TGTGCCAGCAGCTTAGCACCGACCCGGGGGGCCGGGGAGCTGTTTTTT.